Below, 5 T cell receptor beta chains from the same sample are listed, as sequenced in a study of T cell responses to AZD1222 COVID-19 vaccine. Here immunoSEQ multiplex PCR was the method, and the copy in TCRdb shows in-frame clones only, minus some. There are roughly 100,000 clones in the sample; roughly 88% occur only once, and roughly 5% lies in the top ten. The sequencing used peripheral blood, collected on day 0 of AZD1222 vaccination. The receptors were sampled from an adult in good health.

This chain joins TRBV5-8 and TRBJ1-3; no definite D call. The CDR3 has 15 residues. Trimming left V 2 bases short and J 2 bases short, with 11 bases between. Per germline, CDR1 SGHTS and CDR2 YDEGEE. Here the CDR3 DNA reads TGTGCCAGCAGCTTCTCCAGGTCTGCTGGAAACACCATATATTTT. Translated, it gives CASSFSRSAGNTIYF.

CDR3 DNA sequence: TGTGCCAGCAGCCGCCGGCTCGTAAACACCATATATTTT. This codes for CASSRRLVNTIYF. The J gene is TRBJ1-3, the V gene TRBV3-1 (or the pseudogene TRBV3-2); no reliable D call. Germline CDR1 is LGHDT and CDR2 is YNNKEL (reference sequence). The length of the CDR3 is 13 residues. Trimming removed 4 bases from V and 6 bases from J, with 10 bases in between.

V and J are TRBV4-1 and TRBJ1-1, with a possible D match to TRBD1 (5 bases). This CDR3 region has 14 residues. Germline CDR1 reads MGHRA; CDR2 reads YSYEKL. Trimming took off 0 bases at V and 1 base at J, with 6 bases between the two ends. For the CDR3, the DNA is TGCGCCAGCAGCCAAGATAGGGGGAACACTGAAGCTTTCTTT. Amino acid sequence: CASSQDRGNTEAFF.

CDR3 sequence (DNA): TGTGCCAGCACCTTCCGAGGGGCCGACAATGAGCAGTTCTTC. Its translation: CASTFRGADNEQFF. This rearrangement joins TRBV7-2 to TRBJ2-1, with D possibly being TRBD1 or TRBD2 (5 bases each). V dropped 7 bases and J dropped 5 bases, with 15 bases sitting between them. The germline V gene has CDR1 SGHTA and CDR2 FQGNSA. CDR3 length equals 14 residues.

CDR3 coding DNA: TGTGCCAGCAGGATGGACAGTGCCTCTGGAAACACCATATATTTT. Amino acid sequence: CASRMDSASGNTIYF. The J gene is TRBJ1-3, the V gene TRBV6-5; D perhaps matches TRBD1 (6 bases). Germline V gene lookup returns CDR1 MNHEY and CDR2 SVGAGI. CDR3 length: 15 residues. The ends were cut back, 6 bases at V and 0 bases at J, with 12 bases in the middle.